This passage covers 9 T cell receptor beta chains from one sample sequenced in a study of shared clonotypes between healthy human individuals. Clones were read by immunoSEQ multiplex PCR, and TCRdb kept only the in-frame ones, dropping some. This table has hundreds of thousands of clones, around four fifths appearing once. Source material: memory CD4+ T cells sorted from blood. The subset is: CD45RA-negative fraction. Every receptor here comes from a young man in good health.

The chain has TRBV18 and TRBJ2-2; TRBD2 matches 9 bases. This CDR3 has 19 amino acids. V lost 1 base to trimming and J lost 3 bases; unmatched junction nucleotides: 12. Germline CDR1 is KGHSH and CDR2 is LQKENI. The CDR3 DNA sequence: TGTGCCAGCTCACCACGAATTGTTGCGGGAGGGATGGACACCGGGGAGCTGTTTTTT. Its translation is CASSPRIVAGGMDTGELFF.

The chain employs TRBV29-1 and TRBJ2-5; no firm D call. Trimming left V 4 bases short and J 0 bases short, with 6 bases between. The CDR3 runs to 12 residues. CDR1 is SQVTM, CDR2 ANQGSEA, per germline. Written as DNA, the CDR3 is TGCAGCGTTGTCTCCTACCAAGAGACCCAGTACTTC. It yields the protein CSVVSYQETQYF.

The chain links TRBV5-1 to TRBJ2-2; D not certain. Germline V gene lookup returns CDR1 SGHRS and CDR2 YFSETQ. The CDR3 loop spans 16 amino acids. V was trimmed by 0 bases and J by 0 bases, leaving 9 bases between them. CDR3 residues: CASSLVTQANTGELFF. DNA of the CDR3: TGCGCCAGCAGCTTGGTTACGCAGGCGAACACCGGGGAGCTGTTTTTT.

V usage is TRBV10-3 and J usage is TRBJ1-5, with D maybe TRBD1 (6 bases). CDR1 and CDR2 (germline): ENHRY, SYGVKD. This CDR3 is built from 14 residues. Between the trimmed V and J ends, which lost 3 bases and 7 bases, there was a span of 13 bases. The CDR3: CAISDADRLQPQHF. CDR3 sequence (DNA): TGTGCCATCAGTGACGCCGACAGGCTCCAGCCCCAGCATTTT.

The chain has TRBV2 and TRBJ1-2; possible D gene TRBD1, 6 bases. The ends were cut back, 11 bases at V and 5 bases at J, with 12 bases in the middle. This CDR3 has 11 residues. Germline CDR1 reads SNHLY; CDR2 reads FYNNEI. CDR3 in DNA: TGTGCCGGGGGAACAGGGTATGGCTACACCTTC. Translated, it gives CAGGTGYGYTF.

Details on this clone: Other DNA sequences in the same sample also yield this CDR3. The chain combines TRBV27 with TRBJ2-7; 11 bases map to TRBD2. Germline V gives CDR1 MNHEY, CDR2 SMNVEV (reference sequence). The CDR3 has 15 residues. The junction had 4 bases not matched to a gene; V was cut back by 6 bases and J by 0 bases. Written as DNA, the CDR3 is TGTGCCAGCAGCCTAGGGACTAGCGGCTCCTACGAGCAGTACTTC. It yields the protein CASSLGTSGSYEQYF.

This clone appeared a single time. The V call is TRBV7-2, the J call TRBJ2-3; 9 bases agree with TRBD2. Germline CDR1 SGHTA, CDR2 FQGNSA. This CDR3 spans 16 amino acids. V was pared by 5 bases and J by 2 bases, with 8 bases of the junction left unmatched. CDR3 in DNA: TGTGCCAGCAGCCCTGCTAGCGGGAAAGTCACAGATACGCAGTATTTT. This sequence encodes CASSPASGKVTDTQYF.

A remark on this clone: Different DNA sequences within this sample yield the same CDR3. The gene calls are TRBV5-1 and TRBJ2-1, with D unclear. Germline CDR1 SGHRS, CDR2 YFSETQ. This CDR3 spans 14 amino acids. V was cut by 0 bases and J by 3 bases, with 7 bases left in between. CDR3 sequence (DNA): TGCGCCAGCAGCTTGGTACCCAACTACAATGAGCAGTTCTTC. Protein product: CASSLVPNYNEQFF.

The DNA of the CDR3 is TGTGCCACCAGCAGAGATCCTGGGGACCGGGGGCGAAATGAAAAACTGTTTTTT. Its protein product is CATSRDPGDRGRNEKLFF. V is TRBV15 and J is TRBJ1-4, with D perhaps TRBD1 (6 bases). Germline V lookup: CDR1 LNHNV, CDR2 YYDKDF (reference sequence). V gave up 0 bases and J gave up 5 bases, with 19 bases separating them. The CDR3 length is 18 residues.